A single sample gave rise to the 13 T cell receptor beta chains below, sequenced in a study of cytomegalovirus exposure and HLA in healthy donors. PCR employed 60 Vbeta and 13 Jbeta primers. Sequenced by immunoSEQ multiplex PCR; TCRdb stores in-frame clones only, minus some. The sample has fewer than 150,000 clones, around 73% seen once; the top ten hold around 1.2%. Sequenced: PBMCs. These receptors were taken from a man between 45 and 60 years old in good health and CMV-seronegative.

This sequence joins TRBV19 and TRBJ2-2; D is possibly TRBD2 (6 bases). Germline V lookup: CDR1 LNHDA, CDR2 SQIVND (reference sequence). The CDR3 totals 14 residues. The germline V and J ends were trimmed by 8 bases and 1 base, with 11 bases remaining between them. CDR3: CASAGLQNTGELFF. CDR3 DNA sequence: TGTGCCAGTGCGGGACTCCAGAACACCGGGGAGCTGTTTTTT.

CDR3: CAWSTKDLETQYF. Here the CDR3 DNA reads TGTGCCTGGAGTACTAAAGATTTGGAGACCCAGTACTTC. The chain has TRBV30 and TRBJ2-5, with D unclear. The CDR3 covers 13 residues. V lost 2 bases to trimming and J lost 5 bases, with 12 bases between them. The germline gives CDR1 GTSNPN, CDR2 SVGIG (reference sequence).

This clone came up a few times. The gene calls are TRBV6-5 and TRBJ2-2; TRBD1 aligns across 10 bases. This CDR3 is 14 amino acids long. The J segment lost 4 bases and the V segment lost 6 bases, leaving 2 bases of the junction unmatched. CDR1 is MNHEY, CDR2 SVGAGI, per germline. The CDR3, as DNA: TGTGCCAGCAGCCGACAGGGGGCCACCGGGGAGCTGTTTTTT. Residues: CASSRQGATGELFF.

The V and J genes are TRBV7-2 and TRBJ2-7, with 8 bases matching TRBD1. J lost 7 bases, V lost 5 bases, and 13 bases had no gene match. CDR1 and CDR2 from the germline V gene are SGHTA and FQGNSA. The CDR3 is 15 residues long. The CDR3 DNA follows: TGTGCCAGCAGCCAATCTATGACAGGGGTTGATGAGCAGTACTTC. As protein: CASSQSMTGVDEQYF.

The V gene is TRBV30, the J gene TRBJ1-1; 10 nucleotides align to TRBD1. This CDR3 has 14 amino acids. Germline loops: CDR1 GTSNPN, CDR2 SVGIG (reference sequence). Unmatched junction bases numbered 11, after V lost 1 base and J lost 12 bases. In DNA, the CDR3 is TGTGCCTGGAGTGCTTCTAGGACAGGGGGTCAGTCTTTCTTT. Translated, it gives CAWSASRTGGQSFF. The variable domain in full, with the rest retrieved from reference TRBV30 and TRBJ1-1, is SQTIHQWPATLVQPVGSPLSLECTVEGTSNPNLYWYRQAAGRGLQLLFYSVGIGQISSEVPQNLSASRPQDRQFILSSKKLLLSDSGFYLCAWSASRTGGQSFFGQGTRLTVV.

V gene TRBV2 combines with J gene TRBJ2-3; 10 bases line up with TRBD2. Germline V gives CDR1 SNHLY, CDR2 FYNNEI. V shed 6 bases and J 8 bases; nucleotides not matched to a gene: 5. The CDR3 runs to 13 residues. In DNA form, the CDR3 reads TGTGCCAGCAGAGAGACTAGCGGGTCTACGCAGTATTTT. Amino acid sequence: CASRETSGSTQYF.

V is TRBV7-2 and J is TRBJ2-7, with D uncertain. This CDR3 is built from 12 residues. Germline V gene sequence: CDR1 SGHTA, CDR2 FQGNSA. V was shortened by 4 bases and J by 1 base, with 5 bases between the two germline ends. The DNA for the CDR3 is TGTGCCAGCAGCTCCACATCCTACGAGCAGTACTTC. Protein sequence: CASSSTSYEQYF.

This rearrangement joins TRBV27 to TRBJ2-1, with D possibly matching TRBD1 (6 bases). The germline V gene has CDR1 MNHEY and CDR2 SMNVEV (reference sequence). Trimming shortened V by 6 bases and J by 5 bases, and 11 bases separated the two germline ends. The CDR3 totals 13 residues. The chain's CDR3 is CASSPTGDNEQFF. CDR3 DNA: TGTGCCAGCAGCCCGACAGGAGACAATGAGCAGTTCTTC.

This clone has more than one count but fewer than ten. The V gene is TRBV11-2, the J gene TRBJ2-1; 10 bases are a match to TRBD2. The junction had 13 bases not matched to a gene; V was cut back by 3 bases and J by 8 bases. The CDR3 is made up of 17 amino acids. Germline V gene sequence: CDR1 SGHAT, CDR2 FQNNGV. In DNA form, the CDR3 reads TGTGCCAGCAGCTTTAGCGGACTAGCGGTCCCGGCGGATGAGCAGTTCTTC. This gives the protein CASSFSGLAVPADEQFF. Looking up the rest from reference TRBV11-2 and TRBJ2-1 gives the full variable domain: EAGVAQSPRYKIIEKRQSVAFWCNPISGHATLYWYQQILGQGPKLLIQFQNNGVVDDSQLPKDRFSAERLKGVDSTLKIQPAKLEDSAVYLCASSFSGLAVPADEQFFGPGTRLTVL.

The chain is built from TRBV19 and TRBJ1-1; tentatively, D is TRBD1 (6 bases). V dropped 3 bases and J dropped 4 bases, with 18 bases sitting between them. Germline-derived CDR1 and CDR2 are LNHDA and SQIVND (reference sequence). This CDR3 spans 16 amino acids. CDR3 coding DNA: TGTGCCAGTAGTATTCTAAGGGGGGGTCGGAGCACTGAAGCTTTCTTT. Translation gives CASSILRGGRSTEAFF.

As to this clone: At one boundary the junction diverges from the germline segment, which might be a read error. The V gene is TRBV5-4, the J gene TRBJ2-2; weak D call: TRBD2 (6 bases). Per germline, CDR1 SGHNT and CDR2 YYREEE (reference sequence). This CDR3 is built from 16 residues. CDR3: CAGSFPTGSISGELFF. CDR3 DNA: TGTGCCGGCAGCTTCCCAACCGGGAGCATCAGCGGGGAGCTGTTTTTT. The entire variable domain, with the rest obtained from reference TRBV5-4 and TRBJ2-2, is as follows: ETGVTQSPTHLIKTRGQQVTLRCSSQSGHNTVSWYQQALGQGPQFIFQYYREEENGRGNFPPRFSGLQFPNYSSELNVNALELDDSALYLCAGSFPTGSISGELFFGEGSRLTVL.

The J gene is TRBJ2-3, the V gene TRBV5-4; 9 bases align to TRBD2. J gave up 5 bases and V 2 bases, and 6 bases lay outside the gene matches. Per germline, CDR1 SGHNT and CDR2 YYREEE (reference sequence). The length of the CDR3 is 15 residues. CDR3: CASSFAGGLEDTQYF. For the CDR3, the DNA is TGTGCCAGCAGCTTCGCGGGAGGGCTTGAAGATACGCAGTATTTT.

The rearrangement uses TRBV7-2 and TRBJ2-3; the D gene is possibly TRBD2 (5 bases). The CDR3 contains 14 residues. Germline CDR1 reads SGHTA; CDR2 reads FQGNSA. Trimming stripped 5 bases from V and 9 bases from J, with 18 bases between. For the CDR3, the DNA is TGTGCCAGCAGCCCAACTAGGGCCGAGAGAACGCAGTATTTT. Protein sequence: CASSPTRAERTQYF.